A single sample gave rise to the 26 T cell receptor beta chains below, sequenced in a study of T cell clones after liver transplantation. The repertoire was sequenced with immunoSEQ multiplex PCR; TCRdb's copy has only in-frame clones and lacks some. In the table there are 75,000 to 95,000 clones, roughly 80% of which are singletons. The sample here was CD4+ T cells from blood, taken about 50 months after liver transplant. The receptors shown here come from a human patient who received a liver transplant. Certain T cells may be donor cells from the graft.

This chain joins TRBV5-4 and TRBJ1-2; D is unclear. Germline assignment: CDR1 SGHNT and CDR2 YYREEE (reference sequence). V lost 4 bases, J lost 7 bases, and 11 bases lay in between. The CDR3 consists of 12 residues. CDR3 sequence (DNA): TGTGCCAGCAGCCAAGCTGGGAGTGGCTACACCTTC. This encodes CASSQAGSGYTF.

The chain combines TRBV5-4 with TRBJ1-4; D is uncertain. Trimming took off 0 bases at V and 5 bases at J, with 11 bases between the two ends. CDR3 length: 15 amino acids. Germline V gene sequence: CDR1 SGHNT, CDR2 YYREEE (reference sequence). The CDR3 nucleotides read TGTGCCAGCAGCTTGGGTATTCAGGAGAATGAAAAACTGTTTTTT. As protein: CASSLGIQENEKLFF.

The chain joins TRBV7-2 to TRBJ2-5; D remains ambiguous. Between the trimmed V and J ends, which lost 4 bases and 1 base, there was a span of 19 bases. The germline CDR1 and CDR2 sequences are SGHTA and FQGNSA. The CDR3 is 17 residues long. As DNA, the CDR3 is TGTGCCAGCAGCTCCCTGTATCGGAGTGGCGGCCAAGAGACCCAGTACTTC. Its translation is CASSSLYRSGGQETQYF.

This chain joins TRBV6-5 and TRBJ2-7, with 7 positions matching TRBD1. The CDR3 has 13 residues. Germline lookup yields CDR1 MNHEY and CDR2 SVGAGI. Unmatched junction bases numbered 3, after V lost 7 bases and J lost 0 bases. In DNA, the CDR3 is TGTGCCAGCACCCGGACAGGCTCCTACGAGCAGTACTTC. It encodes CASTRTGSYEQYF.

J is TRBJ2-1 and V is TRBV27; 13 bases match TRBD2. CDR1 is MNHEY and CDR2 is SMNVEV in the germline V gene (reference sequence). V shed 8 bases, J shed 3 bases, and the junction held 10 bases outside the gene matches. This CDR3 is 17 amino acids long. CDR3 nucleotide sequence: TGTGCCAGCCGGGCCTCTACTAGCGGGAGGGACTACAATGAGCAGTTCTTC. Translation: CASRASTSGRDYNEQFF.

The chain links TRBV18 to TRBJ2-3; D gene unclear. The CDR3 loop spans 14 amino acids. V lost 2 bases to trimming and J lost 2 bases, with 8 bases between them. CDR1 is KGHSH, CDR2 LQKENI, per germline. The CDR3 reads CASSPSLDTDTQYF. Written as DNA, the CDR3 is TGTGCCAGCTCACCAAGTCTTGACACAGATACGCAGTATTTT.

V is TRBV5-1 and J is TRBJ1-3; unclear D gene. The CDR3 extends over 14 amino acids. The germline V gene encodes CDR1 SGHRS and CDR2 YFSETQ. The V end was cut by 0 bases, the J end by 0 bases, with 4 bases between. The CDR3 loop is CASSLDRSGNTIYF. CDR3 in DNA: TGCGCCAGCAGCTTGGACCGCTCTGGAAACACCATATATTTT.

CDR3 in DNA: TGCGCCAGCAGCTTGCTGACAGGGAGGGAGACCCAGTACTTC. Residues: CASSLLTGRETQYF. The chain has TRBV5-1 and TRBJ2-5; the D gene is possibly TRBD1 (7 bases). Germline CDR1 reads SGHRS; CDR2 reads YFSETQ. This CDR3 spans 14 amino acids. Trimming left V 1 base short and J 5 bases short, with 12 bases between.

This sequence joins TRBV2 and TRBJ1-2, with D unresolved. The CDR3 is made up of 12 amino acids. V was pared by 6 bases and J by 4 bases, with 9 bases between. In germline, CDR1 is SNHLY, CDR2 FYNNEI. CDR3 sequence: CASRATGYGYTF. CDR3 DNA: TGTGCCAGCAGGGCAACGGGCTATGGCTACACCTTC.

The CDR3 region is CASSPGANEQFF. The CDR3 DNA sequence: TGTGCCAGCTCACCAGGAGCCAATGAGCAGTTCTTC. The genes are TRBV18 and TRBJ2-1; D remains unclear. The CDR3 length is 12 residues. CDR1 and CDR2 from the germline V gene are KGHSH and LQKENI. V shed 2 bases and J shed 6 bases, with 5 bases lying between them.

The chain has TRBV4-2 and TRBJ2-7, with a tentative D call TRBD1 (6 bases). CDR3 length equals 14 residues. V gave up 3 bases and J gave up 2 bases, with 11 bases separating them. Germline V gene lookup returns CDR1 LGHNA and CDR2 YNFKEQ. The CDR3 DNA reads TGTGCCAGCAGCCAGACAGGAGAGGCCTACGAGCAGTACTTC. This encodes CASSQTGEAYEQYF.

The chain is built from TRBV27 and TRBJ2-1, with TRBD1 matching over 8 bases. J gave up 2 bases and V 10 bases, and 10 bases lay outside the gene matches. Looked up from germline, CDR1 is MNHEY and CDR2 is SMNVEV (reference sequence). This CDR3 spans 15 amino acids. CDR3 in DNA: TGTGCCACCAGATGGCGGGACAGGACCTACAATGAGCAGTTCTTC. This sequence encodes CATRWRDRTYNEQFF.

As regards this clone: The sample contains more than one DNA sequence encoding this CDR3. The chain couples TRBV5-1 to TRBJ1-2; D call uncertain. Looked up from germline, CDR1 is SGHRS and CDR2 is YFSETQ. The CDR3 consists of 13 residues. The ends were cut back, 0 bases at V and 1 base at J, with 4 bases in the middle. The chain's CDR3 is CASSLGDNYGYTF. CDR3 DNA: TGCGCCAGCAGCTTGGGTGATAACTATGGCTACACCTTC.

This chain connects TRBV21-1 to TRBJ2-4; TRBD2, the table's D call, was not compared with the DNA. TRBV21-1 is recorded as a pseudogene. The CDR3 covers 18 residues. The CDR3 bases are TGTGCCAGCAGCATCGCCCGGAGGAGGATAATAGCCAAAAACATTCAGTACTTC. It codes for CASSIARRRIIAKNIQYF.

In its sample, this clone was seen once. The rearrangement links TRBV12-5 to TRBJ1-1, with D perhaps TRBD1 (6 bases). V gave up 3 bases and J gave up 1 base, with 12 bases separating them. CDR1 and CDR2 from the germline V gene are LGHNT and FRNRAP. There are 15 residues in the CDR3. The CDR3, as DNA: TGTGCTAGTGGTTTAAGGGGGAGTGGGAACACTGAAGCTTTCTTT. Translated, it gives CASGLRGSGNTEAFF.

This chain joins TRBV18 and TRBJ2-2; unclear D gene. The CDR3 totals 12 residues. Germline V gene lookup returns CDR1 KGHSH and CDR2 LQKENI. The ends were cut back, 6 bases at V and 6 bases at J, with 8 bases in the middle. The CDR3 region has the DNA TGTGCCAGCTCTGCAAGCTCCGGGGAGCTGTTTTTT. Encoded protein: CASSASSGELFF.

Comments on this clone: The junction differs from germline at one of its ends, possibly a read error. The chain uses TRBV7-2 and TRBJ2-5; D is unclear. From germline, CDR1 is SGHTA and CDR2 FQGNSA. This CDR3 region has 14 residues. The CDR3 DNA sequence: TGTGCCAGCAGCCGTCATGCTTTGGAAGAGCCCCAGTACTTC. Its protein is CASSRHALEEPQYF.

The V gene is TRBV7-6, the J gene TRBJ2-5; weak D call: TRBD1 (6 bases). Trimming cost V 6 bases and J 4 bases, with 12 bases left between them. Germline CDR1 SGHVS, CDR2 FNYEAQ. The CDR3 is made up of 13 amino acids. CDR3 DNA sequence: TGTGCCAGCAGTCGAGGACAGATAGAGACCCAGTACTTC. This translates into CASSRGQIETQYF. The full variable domain, with the rest looked up from reference TRBV7-6 and TRBJ2-5, is GAGVSQSPRYKVTKRGQDVALRCDPISGHVSLYWYRQALGQGPEFLTYFNYEAQQDKSGLPNDRFSAERPEGSISTLTIQRTEQRDSAMYRCASSRGQIETQYFGPGTRLLVL.

This chain joins TRBV30 and TRBJ2-7; D uncertain. The germline V and J ends were trimmed by 7 bases and 0 bases, with 13 bases remaining between them. Germline V gives CDR1 GTSNPN, CDR2 SVGIG (reference sequence). The CDR3 is 13 residues long. The CDR3 DNA reads TGTGCCTACTCGTGGCAGGTCTCCTACGAGCAGTACTTC. This codes for CAYSWQVSYEQYF.

V and J are TRBV7-2 and TRBJ2-7, with D tentatively TRBD1 or TRBD2 (5 bases each). Trimming took off 4 bases at V and 2 bases at J, with 12 bases between the two ends. This CDR3 has 14 residues. Germline CDR1 SGHTA, CDR2 FQGNSA. CDR3 nucleotide sequence: TGTGCCAGCAGCTCGGGACCGACAACCTACGAGCAGTACTTC. This translates into CASSSGPTTYEQYF.

V is TRBV5-5 and J is TRBJ2-1; 7 nucleotides line up with TRBD2. Germline V gene data show CDR1 as SGHKS and CDR2 as YYEKEE (reference sequence). This CDR3 is 15 amino acids long. After removal of 5 bases from V and 4 bases from J, the junction contained 9 bases not matched to a gene. CDR3 DNA sequence: TGTGCCAGCAGATTTTTACTAGCGACTTACAATGAGCAGTTCTTC. It encodes CASRFLLATYNEQFF.

This clone was picked up a small number of times. V is TRBV10-3 and J is TRBJ1-5, with TRBD1 identical over 9 bases. Germline CDR1 is ENHRY and CDR2 is SYGVKD. The CDR3 length is 13 residues. Unmatched junction bases numbered 9, after V lost 11 bases and J lost 7 bases. This CDR3 is CASRDREGQPQHF. The CDR3 nucleotides read TGTGCCTCCCGGGACAGGGAAGGACAGCCCCAGCATTTT.

The genes are TRBV9 and TRBJ2-1; no clear D gene. The CDR3 is 16 residues long. CDR1 and CDR2 from the germline V gene are SGDLS and YYNGEE. V shed 7 bases and J shed 0 bases, with 17 bases lying between them. The CDR3 region has the DNA TGTGCCAGCTCCCCCTTAGCCGATAGCTCCTACAATGAGCAGTTCTTC. Amino acid sequence: CASSPLADSSYNEQFF.

The gene calls are TRBV5-6 and TRBJ1-1; D not certain. The CDR3 is made up of 15 amino acids. Per germline, CDR1 SGHDT and CDR2 YYEEEE. V lost 1 base to trimming and J lost 0 bases, with 10 bases between them. This chain's CDR3 is CASSLIPRLNTEAFF. CDR3 coding DNA: TGTGCCAGCAGCTTGATCCCCAGGTTGAACACTGAAGCTTTCTTT. Together with reference TRBV5-6 and TRBJ1-1, the CDR3 gives the full variable domain: DAGVTQSPTHLIKTRGQQVTLRCSPKSGHDTVSWYQQALGQGPQFIFQYYEEEERQRGNFPDRFSGHQFPNYSSELNVNALLLGDSALYLCASSLIPRLNTEAFFGQGTRLTVV.

V gene TRBV5-1 combines with J gene TRBJ2-3; perhaps TRBD1 as D (5 bases). The V and J ends lost 0 bases and 2 bases respectively, with 10 bases between them. This CDR3 comprises 15 residues. Per the germline V gene, CDR1 is SGHRS and CDR2 is YFSETQ. CDR3 bases: TGCGCCAGCAGCTTGGTCGACAGAACCACAGATACGCAGTATTTT. Amino acids: CASSLVDRTTDTQYF. Looking up the rest from reference TRBV5-1 and TRBJ2-3 gives the full variable domain: KAGVTQTPRYLIKTRGQQVTLSCSPISGHRSVSWYQQTPGQGLQFLFEYFSETQRNKGNFPGRFSGRQFSNSRSEMNVSTLELGDSALYLCASSLVDRTTDTQYFGPGTRLTVL.

The gene calls are TRBV28 and TRBJ2-7, with TRBD1 matching 7 bases. J gave up 2 bases and V 5 bases, and 6 bases lay outside the gene matches. Germline-derived CDR1 and CDR2 are MDHEN and SYDVKM. This CDR3 spans 14 amino acids. The CDR3 is CASSTGTVAYEQYF. The CDR3 DNA reads as TGTGCCAGCAGTACCGGGACAGTTGCCTACGAGCAGTACTTC. Filled out from reference TRBV28 and TRBJ2-7, the complete variable domain reads DVKVTQSSRYLVKRTGEKVFLECVQDMDHENMFWYRQDPGLGLRLIYFSYDVKMKEKGDIPEGYSVSREKKERFSLILESASTNQTSMYLCASSTGTVAYEQYFGPGTRLTVT.